This TCR beta chain was sequenced in a study of T cells after yellow fever vaccination (dated by TCRdb to between 2018 and 2020). Notes on the research overall: The SMART-Seq v4 Ultra Low Input RNA kit was used to prepare libraries from fractions with low cell numbers. Blood was drawn at multiple timepoints before and after primary and secondary immunization, with bulk PBMC replicates and cell subsets isolated. Two healthy male donors made up the cohort, one aged 18 to 30 years and the other aged 30 to 40 years. Bulk TCR alpha and beta repertoires were sequenced longitudinally to track T-cell clones before and after primary and booster YFV17D yellow fever vaccination. The study at large found these results: Because abundant contaminating clonotypes from the bulk population could be contained in FACS-sorted repertoires, computational filtering was required. Most clones expanded after primary vaccination (around 97% of CD4 and roughly 88% of CD8) were re-detected after the booster, suggesting that broad memory maintenance occurred. A small fraction of clonotypes appeared in both the CD4 and CD8 compartments, likely as a result of convergent recombination. Compared with the primary T-cell response, the secondary T-cell response was faster but weaker, reaching its peak on day 5 rather than on day 15. Only a couple of donors were included in the study, so the extent to which the findings can be generalized is limited.

TCRdb names Illumina NovaSeq 6000 as the instrument used. TCR cDNA was synthesized by 5'RACE template switching, through which a universal primer site and unique molecular identifiers were introduced. cDNA synthesis was primed from both the TCR alpha and TCR beta constant segments. Libraries were amplified in two PCR steps, with sample barcodes and sequencing adapters added in the second step. Sequencing of libraries was performed on Illumina HiSeq 2500 (2x100 bp) or NovaSeq (2x150 bp). The study's own analysis went as follows. MIGEC handled demultiplexing of reads and collapsing into UMI consensus sequences, while MiXCR performed V(D)J alignment. Clonotypes responding to the vaccine were identified with edgeR on replicate PBMC samples, with the criteria of FDR below 0.01 and a log2 fold change above 5 up to day 15. Bulk clonotypes were assigned CD4 or CD8 identity according to which sequenced CD4 or CD8 repertoire held them at higher abundance. TCRdb itself trimmed the public reads at Q25 with fastp, ran MiXCR and retained productive beta chains. Identical CDR3 protein sequences are pooled into one entry, listed with their most common genes and DNA. Clone size and V and J calls follow TCRdb, not the original study. A total of a few hundred thousand distinct CDR3 sequences appear in this sample, about 4% of them only once. The top ten clones comprise roughly 24% of the sample.

The CDR3, from cysteine to phenylalanine, totals 18 residues. Only the CDR3 DNA is retained, 54 bases long and in frame from the first base. V is pruned by 3 bases and J by 7 bases, leaving 16 bases of the junction without a gene match. The CDR1 and CDR2 encoded by the germline V gene (reference sequence) are LNHDA and SQIVND. Interpreted using the paper, the treatment or condition label stands for: live attenuated yellow fever vaccine strain. At each blood-draw timepoint, two biological replicates of bulk PBMCs were collected. PBMCs were isolated from peripheral blood using a standard Ficoll-Paque protocol. TriZol was used to extract RNA from bulk PBMCs, from CD4 and CD8 fractions, and from dextramer-positive and dextramer-negative fractions. Turning to this clonotype: Its specific antigen is unknown. No much larger clone is present one base from it, and per-base qualities are unavailable.

Specimen: PBMCs, collected 5 days after the yellow fever booster vaccination. The chain is encoded by TRBV19 joined to TRBJ2-3, and 10 junction bases match TRBD2. The receptor was derived from a man younger than 30 who received the YFV17D yellow fever vaccine. The CDR3 here reads CASSMGSGLAGVRNTQYF. The nucleotide sequence is TGTGCCAGTAGTATGGGCTCGGGGCTAGCGGGGGTCCGGAATACGCAGTATTTT.